Listed below are T cell receptor beta chains from one sample, sequenced in a study of blood T cells in healthy people across ages. TCRdb ran MiXCR on the 5' RACE reads and lists one entry per CDR3 protein. The sample consists of 600,000 to 800,000 distinct CDR3 sequences, approximately 52% of them appearing once. Material: blood. These receptors were taken from an elderly woman in good health. Both conserved end residues are part of each CDR3.

cdr3_aa j_call v_call cdr3_length
CASSQVVNEQFF TRBJ2-1 TRBV3-1 12
CASSQAPQETQYF TRBJ2-5 TRBV6-5 13
CSVRQERWYDTEAFF TRBJ1-1 TRBV20-1 15
CASRTNFLAGSVDEQFF TRBJ2-1 TRBV6-5 17
CASSSPRVAGQNEQFF TRBJ2-1 TRBV21-1 16
CASSPPTGTSLLF TRBJ2-1 TRBV12-3/TRBV12-4 13
CASSLELGANNEKLFF TRBJ1-4 TRBV11-2 16
CASSQDSGTGGYEQYF NA TRBV4-3 16
CATSRAEQETQYF TRBJ2-5 TRBV15 13
CASTVGNSPLHF TRBJ1-6 TRBV7-9 12
CASSSSPGRGLYGYTF TRBJ1-2 TRBV7-2 16
CATSRPPVGNSNQPQHF TRBJ1-5 TRBV15 17
CASSLLGIEQFF TRBJ2-1 TRBV13 12
CATQTKSEGTEQYF TRBJ2-5 TRBV10-3 14
CASRQTGGYEQYF NA TRBV12-3/TRBV12-4 13
CASNDRKSHEQFF TRBJ2-1 TRBV7-9 13
CASGRGTNEKLFF TRBJ1-4 TRBV2 13
CASSYQGGVTGELFF TRBJ2-2 TRBV6-1 15
CATSDLPGTSGSWNEQYF TRBJ2-5 TRBV24-1 18
CASSSRTGGPSYEQYF TRBJ2-7 TRBV18 16
CSARSYNSPLHF TRBJ1-6 TRBV20-1 12
CASSDDRGGELFF TRBJ2-2 TRBV6-4 13
CASSNGDRVADTQYF TRBJ2-3 TRBV12-3/TRBV12-4 15
CSASWRGQETQYF TRBJ2-5 TRBV20-1 13
CASSLATGESLYEQYF TRBJ2-7 TRBV7-9 16
CASSLREARTDTQYF TRBJ2-3 TRBV5-1 15